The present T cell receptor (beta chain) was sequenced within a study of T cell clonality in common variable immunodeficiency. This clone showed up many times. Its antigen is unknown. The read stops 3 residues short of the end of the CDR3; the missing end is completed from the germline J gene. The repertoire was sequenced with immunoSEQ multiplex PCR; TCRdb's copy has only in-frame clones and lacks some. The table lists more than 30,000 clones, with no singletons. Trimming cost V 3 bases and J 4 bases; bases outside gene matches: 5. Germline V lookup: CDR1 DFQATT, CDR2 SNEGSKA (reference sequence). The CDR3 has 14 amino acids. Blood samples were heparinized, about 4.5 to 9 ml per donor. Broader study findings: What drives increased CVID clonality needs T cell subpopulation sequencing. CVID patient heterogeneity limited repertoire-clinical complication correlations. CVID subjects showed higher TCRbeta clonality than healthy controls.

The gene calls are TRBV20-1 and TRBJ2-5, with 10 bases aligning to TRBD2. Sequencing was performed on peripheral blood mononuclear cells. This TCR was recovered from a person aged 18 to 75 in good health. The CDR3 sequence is CSARVSGRGETQYF. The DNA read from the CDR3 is TGCAGTGCTAGGGTCAGCGGGAGGGGAGAGACC.